These T cell receptor beta chains were read from a single sample in a study of post-analysis software for immune sequencing data. Via MiXCR, TCRdb re-called the PCR reads, giving one row per CDR3 protein. In the table there are 600,000 to 750,000 distinct CDR3 sequences, approximately 59% of which are singletons. What was sequenced was blood. Every receptor here comes from a girl aged 2-10 years with multiple sclerosis. CDR3s include the opening cysteine and the closing phenylalanine or tryptophan. A D gene is named only where the DNA matches it firmly. Expanded clones get a size class; other rows say once, few or many, or leave the size out.

TRBD1	TRBV6-6	-	TRBJ1-2	CASSLSGQRLHYTF
-	TRBV24-1	-	TRBJ2-1	CATSGGPKQFF
TRBD2	TRBV20-1	few	TRBJ2-1	CSEAGERGEQFF
-	TRBV29-1	-	TRBJ1-1	CSVVGENTEAFF
-	TRBV12-3/TRBV12-4	-	TRBJ2-5	CASSSPPGLGETQYF
-	TRBV15	-	TRBJ2-1	CATSRGGAAERDEQFF
-	TRBV6-5	few	TRBJ1-2	CASSYSGQGTNYGGYTF
TRBD1	TRBV9	-	TRBJ2-7	CASSPRWGDRRYEQYF
TRBD2	TRBV12-3/TRBV12-4	-	TRBJ2-1	CASSFLAGNEQFF
-	TRBV20-1	-	TRBJ2-7	CSARGTISPEQYF
-	TRBV19	once	TRBJ1-5	CASSDNWGIAHQPQHF
TRBD1	TRBV5-6	-	TRBJ1-1	CASTWTGQGHTEAFF
-	TRBV6-1	-	TRBJ1-2	CASSEGQVKGYTF
TRBD2	TRBV7-9	-	TRBJ2-1	CASSFNLAGPYNEQFF
-	TRBV7-2	-	TRBJ1-2	CASSLGPFPEGGDTF
TRBD1	TRBV27	-	TRBJ1-1	CASSRTGEHEAFF
-	TRBV20-1	-	TRBJ2-1	CSTRDGRADNEQFF
TRBD2	TRBV20-1	-	TRBJ2-1	CSATGLAEGSSYNEQFF
TRBD1	TRBV20-1	few	TRBJ1-1	CSAPRGRLTEAFF
-	TRBV4-2	-	TRBJ2-4	CASSQGAGSLAKNIQYF
TRBD1	TRBV5-1	-	TRBJ2-1	CASSLGDRDGEQFF
TRBD1	TRBV5-1	-	TRBJ1-1	CASSSTGRGGTEAFF
-	TRBV4-1	-	TRBJ2-1	CASSQEEGSYNEQVF
-	TRBV29-1	few	TRBJ2-7	CSVEKSGTKLPYEQYF
-	TRBV7-3	few	TRBJ1-1	CASSLQGRDTEAFF
-	TRBV12-3/TRBV12-4	-	TRBJ1-1	CASSLRTKSRAEAFF
TRBD2	TRBV10-2	-	TRBJ2-1	CASSLAGDLGEQFF
-	TRBV12-3/TRBV12-4	-	TRBJ1-6	CASSQTGSSYNSPLHF
TRBD2	TRBV2	-	TRBJ2-3	CASNSGGPGTDTQYF
-	TRBV6-5	-	TRBJ2-5	CASSYFGKLVGETQYF
-	TRBV7-9	once	TRBJ1-6	CASSSGESPLHF
TRBD1	TRBV20-1	-	TRBJ1-1	CSARADRETEAFF
-	TRBV5-1	-	TRBJ1-2	CASSPRDLYGYTF
-	TRBV7-2	-	-	CASNRGGTVGEQYF
TRBD2	TRBV5-1	-	TRBJ2-1	CASSPTGGAGVTQFF
TRBD2	TRBV7-9	few	TRBJ2-3	CASSNLSGRPHTQYF
-	TRBV29-1	-	TRBJ2-1	CSVGRLSEQFF
TRBD1	TRBV28	-	TRBJ1-2	CASSLDRTGGGYTF
-	TRBV5-6	-	TRBJ2-1	CASSLSMAGLSEQFF
-	TRBV5-1	-	TRBJ1-2	CASRRTEKRSNYGYTF
TRBD2	TRBV7-3	-	TRBJ2-3	CASSFIAGANTDTQYF
-	TRBV5-1	-	TRBJ2-7	CASRGTHFSYEQYF
-	TRBV6-6	-	TRBJ1-2	CASSSLSGYTF
-	TRBV18	-	TRBJ2-1	CASSDLVPSREQFF
TRBD1	TRBV7-3	-	-	CASSLRGGANYEQYF
-	TRBV11-2	-	TRBJ2-3	CASRTTGRGTDTQYF
TRBD1	TRBV12-3/TRBV12-4	once	TRBJ1-1	CASSHQGQGGTFGTFF
TRBD2	TRBV6-6	-	TRBJ2-3	CASRGSGGDTQYF
-	TRBV29-1	once	TRBJ2-7	CSVEWQGNGYEQYF
TRBD2	TRBV2	few	TRBJ2-1	CAREMTSGGAAEQFF
-	TRBV12-3/TRBV12-4	-	TRBJ2-5	CASSLALGSGEETQYF
-	TRBV20-1	-	TRBJ1-1	CSATRAGGTEAFF